The 24 T cell receptor beta chains in this list originate from one sample, sequenced in a study of cytomegalovirus exposure and HLA in healthy donors. With 60 Vbeta and 13 Jbeta primers, the PCR was carried out. Assay used: immunoSEQ multiplex PCR; TCRdb lists only in-frame clones, some missing. The repertoire includes 150,000 to 200,000 clones, approximately 80% of them detected once, and 8% to 10% sits in the top ten. Sequences were obtained from PBMCs. These receptors all come from a man aged 18 to 29 in good health and CMV-seropositive.

The chain links TRBV5-6 to TRBJ1-5; 7 bases align to TRBD1. The germline CDR1 and CDR2 sequences are SGHDT and YYEEEE. With 0 bases clipped from V and 4 bases from J, the junction kept 10 bases outside the gene matches. The CDR3 runs to 17 residues. CDR3 protein: CASSLGDSITPNQPQHF. The CDR3 coding sequence is TGTGCCAGCAGCTTGGGGGACAGTATTACGCCAAATCAGCCCCAGCATTTT. Based on the CDR3 plus reference TRBV5-6 and TRBJ1-5, the full variable domain is DAGVTQSPTHLIKTRGQQVTLRCSPKSGHDTVSWYQQALGQGPQFIFQYYEEEERQRGNFPDRFSGHQFPNYSSELNVNALLLGDSALYLCASSLGDSITPNQPQHFGDGTRLSIL.

The chain links TRBV2 to TRBJ2-2; 8 bases are shared with TRBD1. Looked up from germline, CDR1 is SNHLY and CDR2 is FYNNEI. V dropped 7 bases and J dropped 0; count of bases not matched to a gene: 4. This CDR3 comprises 15 residues. The CDR3 coding sequence is TGTGCCAGCACCAGACAGGGGCCGAACACCGGGGAGCTGTTTTTT. It codes for CASTRQGPNTGELFF.

The genes are TRBV6-1 and TRBJ1-1; D call uncertain. V dropped 1 base and J dropped 1 base, with 7 bases sitting between them. The germline CDR1 and CDR2 sequences are MNHNS and SASEGT. This CDR3 spans 14 amino acids. The CDR3 loop reads CASSEGQKNTEAFF. DNA for the CDR3: TGTGCCAGCAGTGAAGGGCAGAAGAACACTGAAGCTTTCTTT.

This clone appeared a few times. The chain joins TRBV10-3 to TRBJ2-1, with 9 bases identical to TRBD1. Germline V gene data show CDR1 as ENHRY and CDR2 as SYGVKD. This CDR3 is 14 amino acids long. Trimming cost V 2 bases and J 4 bases; bases outside gene matches: 0. The CDR3 is CAISEGQGYNEQFF. In nucleotides, the CDR3 is TGTGCCATCAGTGAGGGACAGGGGTACAATGAGCAGTTCTTC.

The genes are TRBV5-1 and TRBJ2-1, with TRBD2 matching over 12 bases. The CDR3 is made up of 18 amino acids. Per the germline V gene, CDR1 is SGHRS and CDR2 is YFSETQ. With 0 bases clipped from V and 1 base from J, the junction kept 5 bases outside the gene matches. This CDR3 reads CASSLGLAGVPSYNEQFF. DNA for the CDR3: TGCGCCAGCAGCTTGGGACTAGCGGGAGTTCCATCCTACAATGAGCAGTTCTTC. The entire variable domain, with the rest obtained from reference TRBV5-1 and TRBJ2-1, is as follows: KAGVTQTPRYLIKTRGQQVTLSCSPISGHRSVSWYQQTPGQGLQFLFEYFSETQRNKGNFPGRFSGRQFSNSRSEMNVSTLELGDSALYLCASSLGLAGVPSYNEQFFGPGTRLTVL.

The V call is TRBV18, the J call TRBJ2-5; TRBD2 aligns across 7 bases. Germline CDR1 reads KGHSH; CDR2 reads LQKENI. J gave up 5 bases and V 5 bases, and 8 bases lay outside the gene matches. The CDR3 contains 14 residues. CDR3 loop: CASSALAEDETQYF. The DNA for the CDR3 is TGTGCCAGCTCAGCGCTAGCGGAAGACGAGACCCAGTACTTC.

The table lists this clone with a count of one. The CDR3 reads CASQGLVPGGTQYF. The CDR3 DNA follows: TGTGCCAGCCAGGGTTTGGTCCCGGGGGGGACCCAGTACTTC. The chain combines TRBV25-1 with TRBJ2-5; 7 positions match TRBD2. J lost 7 bases, V lost 8 bases, and 13 bases had no gene match. This CDR3 contains 14 residues. The germline gives CDR1 MGHDK, CDR2 SYGVNS.

J is TRBJ1-2 and V is TRBV2; D is unclear. Deletions cut 6 bases from V and 6 bases from J, with 14 bases between. CDR1 and CDR2 from the germline V gene are SNHLY and FYNNEI. CDR3 length: 13 residues. Here the CDR3 DNA reads TGTGCCAGCAGCGAACAGAGGATCGATGGCTACACCTTC. This gives the protein CASSEQRIDGYTF.

The chain recombines TRBV10-2 with TRBJ2-1, with 7 bases identical to TRBD2. Germline V gives CDR1 WSHSY, CDR2 SAAADI. The CDR3 consists of 11 residues. CDR3 DNA sequence: TGCGTAACTAGCGCGTACAATGAGCAGTTCTTC. Protein sequence: CVTSAYNEQFF.

The chain joins TRBV7-8 to TRBJ2-1; 7 bases align to TRBD2. The ends lost 0 bases at V and 7 bases at J; junction bases unmatched: 6. This CDR3 has 15 residues. CDR1 SGHVS and CDR2 FQNEAQ come from the germline V gene. DNA of the CDR3: TGTGCCAGCAGCTTAGCGGCGCGGGAGTCAAATGAGCAGTTCTTC. Translation: CASSLAARESNEQFF.

The rearrangement uses TRBV5-1 and TRBJ1-5; 7 nucleotides agree with TRBD1. This CDR3 has 14 residues. Germline assignment: CDR1 SGHRS and CDR2 YFSETQ. V was clipped by 4 bases and J by 6 bases; unmatched bases: 7. CDR3 bases: TGCGCCAGCAGCCCGGGACAGCGAGGTCAGCCCCAGCATTTT. Translation: CASSPGQRGQPQHF.

This clone appeared a single time. V is TRBV30 and J is TRBJ2-5, with a tentative D call TRBD1 (5 bases). The germline V gene has CDR1 GTSNPN and CDR2 SVGIG (reference sequence). The CDR3 sequence is 13 residues long. The V gene lost 1 base and the J gene lost 2 bases, with 8 bases spanning the gap. The CDR3 nucleotides are TGTGCCTGGAGTGAGAAGGGGCAAGAGACCCAGTACTTC. Protein: CAWSEKGQETQYF.

Written as DNA, the CDR3 is TGTGTACGAACGACAGGGGGTCCTGGAGGCTACACCTTC. Encoded protein: CVRTTGGPGGYTF. V is TRBV21-1 and J is TRBJ1-2; the table's D call, TRBD1, was not checked against the DNA. TRBV21-1 is termed a pseudogene. The CDR3 spans 13 residues.

The chain combines TRBV9 with TRBJ2-5, with D maybe TRBD2 (6 bases). The J call is uncertain, as TRBJ2-7 better fits the DNA end. CDR1 SGDLS and CDR2 YYNGEE come from the germline V gene. The CDR3 length is 15 residues. In DNA, the CDR3 is TGTGCCAGCAGCGGGGGACTTAAGGAGTCCTACGAGCAGTACTTC. Residues: CASSGGLKESYEQYF.

The chain employs TRBV2 and TRBJ1-1; 9 bases line up with TRBD1. This CDR3 has 13 amino acids. From germline, CDR1 is SNHLY and CDR2 FYNNEI. After removal of 6 bases from V and 5 bases from J, the junction contained 4 bases not matched to a gene. The CDR3 DNA reads as TGTGCCAGCAGCAGGGACAGGGAAACTGAAGCTTTCTTT. Protein: CASSRDRETEAFF.

The chain uses TRBV12-5 and TRBJ1-1, with TRBD1 matching over 9 bases. CDR1 and CDR2 from the germline V gene are LGHNT and FRNRAP. V dropped 4 bases and J dropped 7; count of bases not matched to a gene: 4. This CDR3 spans 13 amino acids. The CDR3 spells CASGSTGGDEAFF. DNA for the CDR3: TGTGCTAGTGGTTCGACAGGGGGGGATGAAGCTTTCTTT.

Notes on this clone: The conserved phenylalanine or tryptophan normally closing the CDR3 is absent here, so this likely arose from a read error. This chain uses TRBV18 with TRBJ2-7, with D perhaps matching TRBD2 (5 bases). Germline CDR1 reads KGHSH; CDR2 reads LQKENI. Deletions cut 3 bases from V and 0 bases from J, with 15 bases between. This CDR3 region has 16 residues. This CDR3 is CASSPLLAEVSYEQYL. The DNA of the CDR3 is TGTGCCAGCTCACCTCTATTGGCGGAGGTCTCCTACGAGCAGTACCTC.

The chain links TRBV6-4 to TRBJ2-3, with 9 bases aligning to TRBD2. Germline V gene sequence: CDR1 MRHNA, CDR2 SNTAGT. The CDR3 sequence is 16 residues long. J lost 0 bases, V lost 0 bases, and 1 base had no gene match. Written as DNA, the CDR3 is TGTGCCAGCAGTGACTCAACTAGCGGGAGCACAGATACGCAGTATTTT. Its protein is CASSDSTSGSTDTQYF.

The chain is built from TRBV7-6 and TRBJ2-5; TRBD1 is a possible D gene (6 bases). CDR1 SGHVS and CDR2 FNYEAQ come from the germline V gene. The V and J ends lost 4 bases and 0 bases respectively, with 21 bases between them. This CDR3 is built from 18 residues. CDR3 coding DNA: TGTGCCAGCAGCTCCAACCTTATACAGGGCTTTTACCAAGAGACCCAGTACTTC. Translated, it gives CASSSNLIQGFYQETQYF.

Here the CDR3 reads CASSYSGSRGTQYF. As DNA, the CDR3 is TGTGCCAGCAGCTACTCGGGGTCGCGAGGGACCCAGTACTTC. The J gene is TRBJ2-5, the V gene TRBV25-1; D might be TRBD2 (5 bases). Germline assignment: CDR1 MGHDK and CDR2 SYGVNS. This CDR3 contains 14 residues. Trimming left V 6 bases short and J 7 bases short, with 18 bases between.

The genes are TRBV4-2 and TRBJ1-1; weak D call: TRBD1 (6 bases). From germline, CDR1 is LGHNA and CDR2 YNFKEQ. V was pared by 0 bases and J by 5 bases, with 13 bases between. The CDR3 loop spans 15 amino acids. The CDR3 coding sequence is TGTGCCAGCAGCCAAGATCCTGGGGGGGCAACTGAAGCTTTCTTT. It yields the protein CASSQDPGGATEAFF.

The rearrangement links TRBV7-9 to TRBJ2-1; 9 bases map to TRBD1. Germline CDR1 is SEHNR and CDR2 is FQNEAQ (reference sequence). CDR3 length: 13 amino acids. Trimming removed 4 bases from V and 9 bases from J; junction bases left unmatched: 4. CDR3: CASSSHRGPEQFF. The CDR3, as DNA: TGTGCCAGCAGCTCCCACAGGGGGCCTGAGCAGTTCTTC.

V usage is TRBV10-1 and J usage is TRBJ2-1; 7 positions match TRBD2. Germline CDR1 reads WNHNN; CDR2 reads SYGVQD (reference sequence). V was clipped by 6 bases and J by 8 bases; unmatched bases: 19. The CDR3 loop spans 17 amino acids. This CDR3 reads CASSPWSGGGGLDEQFF. CDR3 bases: TGCGCCAGCAGCCCCTGGTCGGGAGGCGGTGGTCTGGATGAGCAGTTCTTC.

V gene TRBV4-1 combines with J gene TRBJ2-5; 16 bases are shared with TRBD2. This CDR3 comprises 21 residues. CDR1 is MGHRA and CDR2 is YSYEKL in the germline V gene. The junction had 14 bases not matched to a gene; V was cut back by 3 bases and J by 1 base. The CDR3 DNA is TGCGCCAGCAGCCACCTAACCGGGACTAGCGGGGGGGCCCGGGTCCAAGAGACCCAGTACTTC. Protein: CASSHLTGTSGGARVQETQYF.